Detailed here is one TCR beta chain. Antigen: not known. These data belong to a study of cytomegalovirus exposure and HLA in healthy donors. At the level of the study: Earlier work reported about 110 million unique TCR beta sequences from about 170 million T cells.

Primers: 60 Vbeta forward and 13 Jbeta reverse. Authors' data handling: An analysis that came later counted approximately 76 million unique TCR beta chains, some 11 million shared. Sequenced by immunoSEQ multiplex PCR; TCRdb stores in-frame clones only, minus some. V and J calls and clone size are those listed in that table; D and trimming were worked out from the DNA. The sample has 100,000 or so clones; around 74% are singletons. The V end was cut by 5 bases, the J end by 0 bases, with 13 bases between. CDR1 is SGHAT and CDR2 is FQNNGV in the germline V gene. The CDR3 sequence is 15 residues long. Regarding the study as a whole: Associated with HLA alleles at 0.05 false discovery rate in a later analysis were 17,000 or so TCR beta sequences. Both high specificity and high sensitivity reportedly marked the classifier's diagnosis of cytomegalovirus status.

The chain joins TRBV11-2 to TRBJ1-1; D uncertain. Sequencing used PBMCs. This TCR was recovered from a male donor in good health and CMV-seropositive. CDR3 DNA sequence: TGTGCCAGCAGCCCCCGCCGAACTTTGAACACTGAAGCTTTCTTT. Amino acids: CASSPRRTLNTEAFF. The whole variable domain, filled in from reference TRBV11-2 and TRBJ1-1, reads EAGVAQSPRYKIIEKRQSVAFWCNPISGHATLYWYQQILGQGPKLLIQFQNNGVVDDSQLPKDRFSAERLKGVDSTLKIQPAKLEDSAVYLCASSPRRTLNTEAFFGQGTRLTVV.